A selection of T cell receptor beta chains follows, all from one sample in a study of T-cell memory formation after mild COVID-19. TCRdb called the 5' RACE reads again in MiXCR, with one record for every CDR3 protein. The sample lists roughly 510,000 distinct CDR3 sequences; roughly a sixth were seen once. Sequencing used PBMCs or a T cell subset sorted from them (not recorded which). The receptors originated from an adult woman who had mild COVID-19 (a few samples of this study predate the infection). Cell type and time point are not known. The conserved cysteine and the conserved F or W are not part of the CDR3 here. D genes are given only for firm matches. The size of a clone is reported for some rows only, either as once, few or many, or as a class for expanded clones.

D gene	CDR3 length	clone size	V gene	J gene	CDR3 protein
TRBD1	14	few	TRBV4-3	TRBJ1-6	ASSLGQGTKGSPLH
NA	12	NA	TRBV7-3	TRBJ2-3	ASSLRDLTDTQY
NA	8	NA	TRBV30	TRBJ1-1	AWSVGAVT
NA	14	NA	TRBV12-3/TRBV12-4	TRBJ2-4	ASSLRVNLAKNIQY
TRBD2	13	NA	TRBV5-1	TRBJ2-3	SSSELAGSTDTQY
NA	13	once	TRBV5-1	TRBJ1-2	ASSLATGANYGYT
NA	12	NA	TRBV7-3	TRBJ2-1	ASSWGLGYNEQF
NA	14	NA	TRBV18	TRBJ2-6	ASSPPVLGGANVLT
NA	12	NA	TRBV6-2/TRBV6-3	TRBJ2-7	ASSKTGNPYEQY
NA	11	NA	TRBV7-9	TRBJ2-2	ASSPHITGELF
TRBD2	15	NA	TRBV7-9	TRBJ2-1	ASSSKASGTHYNEQF
NA	10	few	TRBV7-2	TRBJ2-1	ASNHLAREQF
NA	10	NA	TRBV20-1	TRBJ2-7	SARGDSYEQY
NA	13	NA	TRBV12-3/TRBV12-4	TRBJ2-1	ASSPGGLAANEQF
TRBD1	11	NA	TRBV30	TRBJ2-7	AWTEGQPYEQY
NA	12	few	TRBV12-3/TRBV12-4	TRBJ1-1	ASTWIGMNTEAF
NA	14	NA	TRBV5-1	TRBJ1-1	ASRLSVPPTETEAF
NA	13	few	TRBV5-1	TRBJ2-5	ASSFTGDFQETQY
NA	13	few	TRBV27	TRBJ1-5	ASSFGGNLDQPQH
NA	10	few	TRBV7-8	TRBJ2-1	ASSSLDFEQF
NA	10	many	TRBV5-1	TRBJ2-2	ASSMAAGELF
TRBD1	16	few	TRBV12-3/TRBV12-4	TRBJ1-6	ASTYTTGSSSYNSPLH